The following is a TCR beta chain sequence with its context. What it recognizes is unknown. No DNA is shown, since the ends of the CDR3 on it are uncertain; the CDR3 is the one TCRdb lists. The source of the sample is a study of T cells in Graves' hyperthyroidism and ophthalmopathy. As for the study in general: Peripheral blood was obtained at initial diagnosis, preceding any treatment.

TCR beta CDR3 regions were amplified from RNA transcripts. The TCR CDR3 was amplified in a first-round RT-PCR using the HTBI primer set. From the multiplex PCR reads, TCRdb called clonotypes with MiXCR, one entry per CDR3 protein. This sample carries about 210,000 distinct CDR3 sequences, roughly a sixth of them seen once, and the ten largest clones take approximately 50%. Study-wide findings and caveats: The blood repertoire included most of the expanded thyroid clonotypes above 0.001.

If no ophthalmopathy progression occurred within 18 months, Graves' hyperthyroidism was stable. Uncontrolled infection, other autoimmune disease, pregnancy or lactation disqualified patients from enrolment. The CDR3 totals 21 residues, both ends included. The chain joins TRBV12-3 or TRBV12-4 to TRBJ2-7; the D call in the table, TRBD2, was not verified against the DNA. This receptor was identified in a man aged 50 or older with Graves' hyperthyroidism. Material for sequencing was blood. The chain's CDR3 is CASSPYICSARGSGRFSEQYF.